This TCR beta chain was recovered during a study of blood T cell repertoires in COVID-19. The wider study: There were acute and convalescent COVID-19 samples, and they came from the United States, Italy and Spain. PBMCs, B-cell-depleted T cells, or T cells were the source of the cDNA or gDNA that made up the material.

J gave up 6 bases and V 7 bases, and 10 bases lay outside the gene matches. The CDR3 has 16 residues. Germline V lookup: CDR1 KGHDR, CDR2 SFDVKD. Original data processing: The assay estimated nucleated cells by amplifying reference gene primers. Profiled with immunoSEQ multiplex PCR; TCRdb holds only in-frame clones, not every one. V, J and clone size were drawn from that table, and D and trimming were deduced from the DNA. The sample has about 250,000 clones, 88% seen once. The source of this sequence is a man at least 80 years old with acute or convalescent COVID-19. The V and J genes are TRBV24-1 and TRBJ2-1, with 11 nucleotides matching TRBD2. The specimen was peripheral blood. The CDR3 sequence: CATSLTSGSSGNEQFF. Here the CDR3 DNA reads TGTGCCACCAGCTTAACTAGCGGGAGTTCGGGCAATGAGCAGTTCTTC.